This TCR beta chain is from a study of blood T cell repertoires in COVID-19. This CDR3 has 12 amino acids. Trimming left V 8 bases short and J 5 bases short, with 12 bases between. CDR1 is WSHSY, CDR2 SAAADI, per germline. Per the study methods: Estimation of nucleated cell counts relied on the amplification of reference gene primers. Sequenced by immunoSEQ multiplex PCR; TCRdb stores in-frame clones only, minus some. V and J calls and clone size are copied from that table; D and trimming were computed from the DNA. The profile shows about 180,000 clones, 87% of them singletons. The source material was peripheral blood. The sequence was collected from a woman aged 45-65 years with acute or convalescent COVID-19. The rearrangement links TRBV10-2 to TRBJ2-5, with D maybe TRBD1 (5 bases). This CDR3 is CASAQGAETQYF. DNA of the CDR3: TGCGCCAGCGCTCAGGGCGCGGAGACCCAGTACTTC.